The clone carrying this T cell receptor (beta chain) was observed many times. The data are from a study of T cells in Graves' hyperthyroidism and ophthalmopathy. Germline assignment: CDR1 MNHNS and CDR2 SASEGT. The CDR3 extends over 13 amino acids. The V and J ends lost 6 bases and 5 bases respectively, with 11 bases between them. Patients having uncontrolled infection, another autoimmune disease, pregnancy or lactation were not included. The investigators amplified TCR beta CDR3 regions from RNA transcripts. Primed by the HTBI set, a first-round RT-PCR was run on the TCR CDR3. MiXCR, applied by TCRdb to the multiplex PCR reads, yields one record per CDR3 protein. The sample lists approximately 560,000 distinct CDR3 sequences, about 15% occurring once.

This receptor was identified in a woman younger than 45 with Graves' hyperthyroidism. This chain connects TRBV6-1 to TRBJ2-1, with D perhaps matching TRBD1 or TRBD2 (7 bases each). Sequenced input: blood. The CDR3 reads CASRTGRDNEQFF. DNA for the CDR3: TGTGCCAGCAGGACAGGGAGGGACAATGAGCAGTTCTTC.